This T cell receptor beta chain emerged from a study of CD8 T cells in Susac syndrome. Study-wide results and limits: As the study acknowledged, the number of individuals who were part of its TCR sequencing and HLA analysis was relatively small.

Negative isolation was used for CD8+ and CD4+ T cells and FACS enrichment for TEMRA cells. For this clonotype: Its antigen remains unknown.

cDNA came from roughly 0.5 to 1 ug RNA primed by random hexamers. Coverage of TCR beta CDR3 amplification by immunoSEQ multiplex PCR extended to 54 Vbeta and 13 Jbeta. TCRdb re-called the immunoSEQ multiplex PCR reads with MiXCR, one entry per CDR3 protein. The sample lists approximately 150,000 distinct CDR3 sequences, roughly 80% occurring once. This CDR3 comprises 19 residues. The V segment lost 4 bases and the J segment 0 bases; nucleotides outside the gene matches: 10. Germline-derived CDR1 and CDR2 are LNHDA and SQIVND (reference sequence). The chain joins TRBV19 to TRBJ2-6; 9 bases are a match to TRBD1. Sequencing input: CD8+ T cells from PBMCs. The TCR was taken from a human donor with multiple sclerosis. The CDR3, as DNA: TGTGCCAGTAGTACGGGTTGGGGGACAGGGTTCTCTGGGGCCAACGTCCTGACTTTC. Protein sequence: CASSTGWGTGFSGANVLTF.